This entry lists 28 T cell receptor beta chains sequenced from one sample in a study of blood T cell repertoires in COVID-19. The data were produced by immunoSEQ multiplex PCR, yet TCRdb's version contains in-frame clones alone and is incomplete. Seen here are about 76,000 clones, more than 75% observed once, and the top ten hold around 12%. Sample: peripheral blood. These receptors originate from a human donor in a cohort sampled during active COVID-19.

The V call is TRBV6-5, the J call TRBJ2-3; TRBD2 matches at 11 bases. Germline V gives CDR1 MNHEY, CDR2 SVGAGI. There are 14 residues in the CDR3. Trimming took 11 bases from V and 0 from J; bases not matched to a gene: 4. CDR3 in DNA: TGTGCCGGCCGGACTAGCGGGAGCACAGATACGCAGTATTTT. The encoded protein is CAGRTSGSTDTQYF.

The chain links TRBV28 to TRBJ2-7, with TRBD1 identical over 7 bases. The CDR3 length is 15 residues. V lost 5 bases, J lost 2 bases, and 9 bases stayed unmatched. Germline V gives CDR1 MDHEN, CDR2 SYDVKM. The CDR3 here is CASSPPPTGTYEQYF. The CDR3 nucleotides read TGTGCCAGCAGTCCTCCCCCGACAGGGACCTACGAGCAGTACTTC.

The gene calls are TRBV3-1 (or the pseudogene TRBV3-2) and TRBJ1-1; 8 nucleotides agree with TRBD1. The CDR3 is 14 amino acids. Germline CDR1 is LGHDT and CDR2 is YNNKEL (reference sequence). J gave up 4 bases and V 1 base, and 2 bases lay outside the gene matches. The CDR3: CASSQGQGSTEAFF. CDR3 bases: TGTGCCAGCAGCCAAGGACAGGGGAGCACTGAAGCTTTCTTT.

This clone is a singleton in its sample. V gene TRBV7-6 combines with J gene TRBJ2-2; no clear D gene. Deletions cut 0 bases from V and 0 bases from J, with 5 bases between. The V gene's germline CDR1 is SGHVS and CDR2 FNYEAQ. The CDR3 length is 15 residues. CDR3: CASSLAGSNTGELFF. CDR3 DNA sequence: TGTGCCAGCAGCTTAGCCGGGTCGAACACCGGGGAGCTGTTTTTT. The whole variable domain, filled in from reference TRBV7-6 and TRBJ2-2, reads GAGVSQSPRYKVTKRGQDVALRCDPISGHVSLYWYRQALGQGPEFLTYFNYEAQQDKSGLPNDRFSAERPEGSISTLTIQRTEQRDSAMYRCASSLAGSNTGELFFGEGSRLTVL.

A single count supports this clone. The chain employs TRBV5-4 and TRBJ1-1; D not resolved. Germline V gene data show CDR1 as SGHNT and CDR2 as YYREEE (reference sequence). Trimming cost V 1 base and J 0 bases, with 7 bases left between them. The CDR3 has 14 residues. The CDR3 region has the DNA TGTGCCAGCAGCTTGCCAGGAATGAACACTGAAGCTTTCTTT. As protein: CASSLPGMNTEAFF.

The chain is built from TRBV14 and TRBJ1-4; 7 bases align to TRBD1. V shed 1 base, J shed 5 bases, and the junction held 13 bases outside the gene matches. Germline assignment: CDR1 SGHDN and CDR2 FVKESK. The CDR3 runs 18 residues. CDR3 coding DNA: TGTGCCAGCAGCCAAGCGAGACAACCACAGGGGAGAAATGAAAAACTGTTTTTT. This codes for CASSQARQPQGRNEKLFF.

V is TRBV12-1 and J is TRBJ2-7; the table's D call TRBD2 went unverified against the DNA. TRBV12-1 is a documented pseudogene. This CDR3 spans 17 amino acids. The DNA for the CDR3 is TGTGCCAGCAGGCCCCCGGGACTAGGTCCCGTCCGCTACGAGCAGTACTTC. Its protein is CASRPPGLGPVRYEQYF.

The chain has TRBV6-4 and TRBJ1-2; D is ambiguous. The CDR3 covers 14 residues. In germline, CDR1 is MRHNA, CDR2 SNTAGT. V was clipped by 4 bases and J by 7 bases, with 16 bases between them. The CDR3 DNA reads TGTGCCAGCAGTGCAGACTCCACGGCGGTTGGCTACACCTTC. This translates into CASSADSTAVGYTF.

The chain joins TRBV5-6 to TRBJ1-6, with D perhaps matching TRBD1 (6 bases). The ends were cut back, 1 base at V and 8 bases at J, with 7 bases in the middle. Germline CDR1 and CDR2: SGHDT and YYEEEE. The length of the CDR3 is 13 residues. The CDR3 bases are TGTGCCAGCAGCTTGAACAGGGATTCACCCCTCCACTTT. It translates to CASSLNRDSPLHF.

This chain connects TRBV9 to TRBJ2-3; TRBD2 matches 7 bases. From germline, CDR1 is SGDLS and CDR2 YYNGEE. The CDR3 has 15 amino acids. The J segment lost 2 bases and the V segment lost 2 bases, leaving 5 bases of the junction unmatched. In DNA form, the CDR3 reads TGTGCCAGCAGCGTGACGGGACTAATCACAGATACGCAGTATTTT. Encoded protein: CASSVTGLITDTQYF.

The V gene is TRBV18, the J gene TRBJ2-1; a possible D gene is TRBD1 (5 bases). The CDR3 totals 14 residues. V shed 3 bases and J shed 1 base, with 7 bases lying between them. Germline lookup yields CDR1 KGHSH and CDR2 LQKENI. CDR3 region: CASSPPGSYNEQFF. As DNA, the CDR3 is TGTGCCAGCTCACCTCCAGGGTCCTACAATGAGCAGTTCTTC.

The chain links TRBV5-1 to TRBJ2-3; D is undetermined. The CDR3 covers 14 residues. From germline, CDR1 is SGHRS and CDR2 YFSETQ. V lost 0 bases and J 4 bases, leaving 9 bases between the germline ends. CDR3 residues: CASSLGQDSDTQYF. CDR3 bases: TGCGCCAGCAGCTTGGGCCAGGATTCAGATACGCAGTATTTT. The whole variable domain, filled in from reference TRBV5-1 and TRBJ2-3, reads KAGVTQTPRYLIKTRGQQVTLSCSPISGHRSVSWYQQTPGQGLQFLFEYFSETQRNKGNFPGRFSGRQFSNSRSEMNVSTLELGDSALYLCASSLGQDSDTQYFGPGTRLTVL.

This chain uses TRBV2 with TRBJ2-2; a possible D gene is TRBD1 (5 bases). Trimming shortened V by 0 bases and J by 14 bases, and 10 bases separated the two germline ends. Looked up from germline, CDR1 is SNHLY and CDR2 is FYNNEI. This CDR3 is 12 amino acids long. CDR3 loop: CASSEAGQSLFF. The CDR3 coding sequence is TGTGCCAGCAGTGAAGCGGGGCAGAGCCTGTTTTTT.

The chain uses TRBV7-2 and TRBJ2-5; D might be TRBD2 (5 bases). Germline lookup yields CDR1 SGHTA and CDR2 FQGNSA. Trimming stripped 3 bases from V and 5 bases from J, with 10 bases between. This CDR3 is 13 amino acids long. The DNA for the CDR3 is TGTGCCAGCAGCTTCGCTAGAGGGGAGACCCAGTACTTC. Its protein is CASSFARGETQYF.

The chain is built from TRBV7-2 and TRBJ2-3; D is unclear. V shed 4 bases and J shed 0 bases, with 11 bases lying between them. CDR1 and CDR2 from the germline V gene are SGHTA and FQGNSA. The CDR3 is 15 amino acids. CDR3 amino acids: CASSSLRQSTDTQYF. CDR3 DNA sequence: TGTGCCAGCAGCTCCCTGAGGCAGAGCACAGATACGCAGTATTTT.

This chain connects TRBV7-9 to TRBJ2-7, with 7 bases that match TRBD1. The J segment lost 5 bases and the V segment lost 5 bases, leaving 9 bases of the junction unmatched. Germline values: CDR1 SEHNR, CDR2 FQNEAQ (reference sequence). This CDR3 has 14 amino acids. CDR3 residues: CASSRQGTEDEQYF. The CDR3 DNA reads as TGTGCCAGCAGCCGCCAAGGGACAGAAGACGAGCAGTACTTC.

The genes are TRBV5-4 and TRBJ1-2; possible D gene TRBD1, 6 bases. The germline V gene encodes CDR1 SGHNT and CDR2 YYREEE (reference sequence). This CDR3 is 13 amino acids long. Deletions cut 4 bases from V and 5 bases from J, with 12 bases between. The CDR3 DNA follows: TGTGCCAGCAGCGCGACAGGAGGATATGGCTACACCTTC. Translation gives CASSATGGYGYTF.

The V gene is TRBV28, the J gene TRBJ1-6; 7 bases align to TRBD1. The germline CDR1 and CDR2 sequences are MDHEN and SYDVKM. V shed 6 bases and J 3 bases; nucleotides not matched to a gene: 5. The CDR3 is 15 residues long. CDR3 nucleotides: TGTGCCAGCAGGAGACAGGGACTCTATAATTCACCCCTCCACTTT. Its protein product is CASRRQGLYNSPLHF.

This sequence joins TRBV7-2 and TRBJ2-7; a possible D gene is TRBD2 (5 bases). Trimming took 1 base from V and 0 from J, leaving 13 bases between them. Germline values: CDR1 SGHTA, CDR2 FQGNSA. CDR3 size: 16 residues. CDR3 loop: CASSLDRWRASYEQYF. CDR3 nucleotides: TGTGCCAGCAGCTTAGACAGATGGCGGGCCTCCTACGAGCAGTACTTC.

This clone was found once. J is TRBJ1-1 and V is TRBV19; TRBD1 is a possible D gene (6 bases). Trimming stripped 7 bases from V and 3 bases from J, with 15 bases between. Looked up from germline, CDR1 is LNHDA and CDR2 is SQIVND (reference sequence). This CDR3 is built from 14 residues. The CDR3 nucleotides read TGTGCCAGTAACACAGGGCAACGGTACACTGAAGCTTTCTTT. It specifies CASNTGQRYTEAFF. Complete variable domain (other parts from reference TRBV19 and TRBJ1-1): DGGITQSPKYLFRKEGQNVTLSCEQNLNHDAMYWYRQDPGQGLRLIYYSQIVNDFQKGDIAEGYSVSREKKESFPLTVTSAQKNPTAFYLCASNTGQRYTEAFFGQGTRLTVV.

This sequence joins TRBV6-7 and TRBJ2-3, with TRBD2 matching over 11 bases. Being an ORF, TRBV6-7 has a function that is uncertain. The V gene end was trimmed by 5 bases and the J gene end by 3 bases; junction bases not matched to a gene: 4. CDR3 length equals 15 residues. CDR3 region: CASSELAGETDTQYF. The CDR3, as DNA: TGTGCCAGCAGTGAACTAGCGGGGGAAACAGATACGCAGTATTTT.

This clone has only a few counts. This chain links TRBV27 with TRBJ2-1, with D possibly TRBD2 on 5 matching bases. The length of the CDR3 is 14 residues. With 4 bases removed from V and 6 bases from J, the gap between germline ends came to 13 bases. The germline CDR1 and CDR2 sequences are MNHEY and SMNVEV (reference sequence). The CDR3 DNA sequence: TGTGCCAGCAGTTCAAGCACCGCGGGCAATGAGCAGTTCTTC. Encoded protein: CASSSSTAGNEQFF.

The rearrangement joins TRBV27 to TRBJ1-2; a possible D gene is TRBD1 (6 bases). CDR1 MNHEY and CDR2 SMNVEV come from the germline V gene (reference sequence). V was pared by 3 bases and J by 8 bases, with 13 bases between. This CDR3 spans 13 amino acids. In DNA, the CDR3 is TGTGCCAGCAGTTTCCAACAGGGTGGGGGCTACACCTTC. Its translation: CASSFQQGGGYTF.

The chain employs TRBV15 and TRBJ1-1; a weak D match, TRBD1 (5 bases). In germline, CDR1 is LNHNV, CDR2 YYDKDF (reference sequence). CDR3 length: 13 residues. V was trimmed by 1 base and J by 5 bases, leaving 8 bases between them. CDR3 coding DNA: TGTGCCACCAGCAGAGTGCAGGGAACTGAAGCTTTCTTT. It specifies CATSRVQGTEAFF.

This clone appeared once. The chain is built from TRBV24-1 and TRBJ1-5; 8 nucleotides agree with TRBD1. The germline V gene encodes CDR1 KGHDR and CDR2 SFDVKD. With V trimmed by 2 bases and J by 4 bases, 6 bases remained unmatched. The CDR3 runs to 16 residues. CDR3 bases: TGTGCCACCAGTGATTCCGGGACAGGTTCGAATCAGCCCCAGCATTTT. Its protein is CATSDSGTGSNQPQHF.

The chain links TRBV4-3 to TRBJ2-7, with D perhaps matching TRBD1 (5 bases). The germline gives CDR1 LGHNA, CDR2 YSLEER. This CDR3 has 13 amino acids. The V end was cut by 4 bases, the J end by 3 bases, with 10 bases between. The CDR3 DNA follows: TGCGCCAGCAGCCGTGACAGACTCTACGAGCAGTACTTC. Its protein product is CASSRDRLYEQYF.

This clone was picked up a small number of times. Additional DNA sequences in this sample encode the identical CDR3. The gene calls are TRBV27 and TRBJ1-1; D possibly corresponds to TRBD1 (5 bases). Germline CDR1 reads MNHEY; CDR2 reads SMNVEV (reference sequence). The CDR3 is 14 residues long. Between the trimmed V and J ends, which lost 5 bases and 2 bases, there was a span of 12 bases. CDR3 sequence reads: CASSLRRGNTEAFF. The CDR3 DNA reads TGTGCCAGCAGTCTACGAAGGGGAAACACTGAAGCTTTCTTT.

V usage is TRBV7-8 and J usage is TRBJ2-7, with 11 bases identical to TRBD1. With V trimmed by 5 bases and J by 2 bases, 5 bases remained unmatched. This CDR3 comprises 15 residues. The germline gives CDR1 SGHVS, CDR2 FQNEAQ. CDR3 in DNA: TGTGCCAGCAGCGTCGGGACAGGGGGGACCTACGAGCAGTACTTC. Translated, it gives CASSVGTGGTYEQYF.